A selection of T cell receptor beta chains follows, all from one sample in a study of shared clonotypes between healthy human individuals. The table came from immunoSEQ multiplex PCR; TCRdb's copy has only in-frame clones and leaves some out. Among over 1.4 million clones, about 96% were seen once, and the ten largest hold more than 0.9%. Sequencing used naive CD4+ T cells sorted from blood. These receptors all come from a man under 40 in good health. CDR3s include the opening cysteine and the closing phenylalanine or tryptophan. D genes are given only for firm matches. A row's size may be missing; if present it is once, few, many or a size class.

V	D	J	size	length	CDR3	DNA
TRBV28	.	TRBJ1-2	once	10	CASRGNGYTF	TGTGCCAGCAGGGGGAATGGCTACACCTTC
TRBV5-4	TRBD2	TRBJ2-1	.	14	CASSLPGLAGGGFF	TGTGCCAGCAGCTTACCGGGACTAGCGGGCGGGGGGTTCTTC
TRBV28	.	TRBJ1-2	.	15	CASRGGNSRNYGYTF	TGTGCCAGCAGGGGAGGGAACTCACGAAATTATGGCTACACCTTC
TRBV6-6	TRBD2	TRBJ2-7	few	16	CASTLGLAANDNEQYF	TGTGCCAGCACCTTGGGACTAGCGGCGAATGACAACGAGCAGTACTTC
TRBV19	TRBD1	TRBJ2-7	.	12	CASKDRGREQYF	TGTGCCTCGAAGGACAGGGGGCGCGAGCAGTACTTC
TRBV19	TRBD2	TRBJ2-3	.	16	CASRSSGRASTDTQYF	TGTGCCAGTAGGTCTAGCGGGAGAGCGAGCACAGATACGCAGTATTTT
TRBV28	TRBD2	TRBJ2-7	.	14	CASSLRGSLHEQYF	TGTGCCAGCAGTTTGCGCGGGAGTCTCCACGAGCAGTACTTC
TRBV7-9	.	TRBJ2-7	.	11	CASSLVYEQYF	TGTGCCAGCAGCTTAGTATACGAGCAGTACTTC
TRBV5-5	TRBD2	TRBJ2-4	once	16	CASSIGLAGGGNIQYF	TGTGCCAGCAGCATAGGACTAGCGGGAGGCGGAAACATTCAGTACTTC
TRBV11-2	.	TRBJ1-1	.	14	CASSRSLKGTEAFF	TGTGCCAGCAGCCGGTCGCTTAAAGGGACTGAAGCTTTCTTT
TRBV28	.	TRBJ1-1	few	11	CASKTATEAFF	TGTGCCAGCAAGACAGCCACTGAAGCTTTCTTT
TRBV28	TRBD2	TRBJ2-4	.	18	CASSYGLAGFSRGNIQYF	TGTGCCAGCAGTTACGGACTAGCGGGATTTTCGAGAGGAAACATTCAGTACTTC
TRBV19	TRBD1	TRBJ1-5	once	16	CASRGGTGWGDQPQHF	TGTGCCAGTAGAGGCGGGACAGGGTGGGGGGATCAGCCCCAGCATTTT
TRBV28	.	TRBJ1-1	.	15	CASSSAGAGYTEAFF	TGTGCCAGCAGTTCTGCAGGGGCGGGATACACTGAAGCTTTCTTT
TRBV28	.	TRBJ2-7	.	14	CASSGLQHTYEQYF	TGTGCCAGCTCGGGACTTCAACACACCTACGAGCAGTACTTC
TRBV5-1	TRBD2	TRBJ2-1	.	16	CASSYGLAGIYNEQFF	TGCGCCAGCAGCTACGGACTAGCGGGGATTTACAATGAGCAGTTCTTC
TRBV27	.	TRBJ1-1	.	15	CASSLWGAGNTEAFF	TGTGCCAGCAGTTTATGGGGGGCTGGAAACACTGAAGCTTTCTTT
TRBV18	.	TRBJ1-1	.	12	CASSPGNAEAFF	TGTGCCAGCTCACCGGGGAATGCTGAAGCTTTCTTT
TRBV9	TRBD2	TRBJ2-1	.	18	CASSVAFRLAGDYNEQFF	TGTGCCAGCAGCGTAGCATTTAGGTTAGCGGGCGACTACAATGAGCAGTTCTTC
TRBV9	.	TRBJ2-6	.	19	CASSVSNGGAGSGANVLTF	TGTGCCAGCAGCGTATCTAATGGAGGAGCCGGCTCTGGGGCCAACGTCCTGACTTTC
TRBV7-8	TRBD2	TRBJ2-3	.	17	CASSPFGGLAGLHTQYF	TGTGCCAGCAGCCCATTCGGCGGGTTAGCGGGACTACATACGCAGTATTTT
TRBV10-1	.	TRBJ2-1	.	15	CASSELSKPYNEQFF	TGCGCCAGCAGTGAGTTAAGTAAACCTTACAATGAGCAGTTCTTC
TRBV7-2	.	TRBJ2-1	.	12	CASSRLRGEQFF	TGTGCCAGCAGCCGACTGCGCGGTGAGCAGTTCTTC
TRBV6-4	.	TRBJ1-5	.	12	CATIREQGVMHF	TGTGCCACCATAAGAGAACAGGGTGTTATGCATTTT
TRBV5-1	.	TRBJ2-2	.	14	CASSDGLATGELFF	TGCGCCAGCAGCGATGGCCTGGCAACCGGGGAGCTGTTTTTT
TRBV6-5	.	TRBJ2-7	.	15	CASSYSRGKTYEQYF	TGTGCCAGCAGTTACTCGAGGGGGAAGACCTACGAGCAGTACTTC
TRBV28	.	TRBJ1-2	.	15	CASRPWTEANYGYTF	TGTGCCAGCAGACCATGGACGGAAGCTAACTATGGCTACACCTTC
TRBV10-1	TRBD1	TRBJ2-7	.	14	CASSAGTGWYEQYF	TGCGCCAGCAGTGCCGGGACAGGGTGGTACGAGCAGTACTTC
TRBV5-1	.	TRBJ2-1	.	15	CASTQGAQITNEQFF	TGCGCCAGCACTCAAGGAGCGCAGATCACCAATGAGCAGTTCTTC
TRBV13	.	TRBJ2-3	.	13	CASSLQWTDTQYF	TGTGCCAGCAGCTTACAATGGACAGATACGCAGTATTTT
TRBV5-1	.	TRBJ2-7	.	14	CASRASNPSYEQYF	TGCGCCAGCCGGGCTAGTAATCCGTCCTACGAGCAGTACTTC
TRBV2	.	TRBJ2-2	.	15	CASRRDRQGTGELFF	TGTGCCAGCAGGCGGGACAGACAGGGCACCGGGGAGCTGTTTTTT
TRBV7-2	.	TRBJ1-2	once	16	CASSLGTRQGFYGYTF	TGTGCCAGCAGCTTAGGGACACGTCAAGGTTTCTATGGCTACACCTTC
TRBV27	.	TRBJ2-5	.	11	CASSKGETQYF	TGTGCCAGCAGTAAAGGGGAGACCCAGTACTTC
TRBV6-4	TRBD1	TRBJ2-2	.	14	CASRPGQGSGELFF	TGTGCCAGCAGGCCGGGACAGGGGTCCGGGGAGCTGTTTTTT
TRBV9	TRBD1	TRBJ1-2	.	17	CASSVEWTGDVNYGYTF	TGTGCCAGCAGCGTAGAGTGGACAGGGGATGTCAACTATGGCTACACCTTC
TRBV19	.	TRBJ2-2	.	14	CASSISQGTGELFF	TGTGCCAGTAGTATCTCACAGGGCACCGGGGAGCTGTTTTTT
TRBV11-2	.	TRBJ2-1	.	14	CASSLKGTYNEQFF	TGTGCCAGCAGCTTAAAGGGAACCTACAATGAGCAGTTCTTC
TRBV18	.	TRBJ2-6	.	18	CASSRAMGHGSGANVLTF	TGTGCCAGCTCACGAGCTATGGGACACGGTTCGGGGGCCAACGTCCTGACTTTC
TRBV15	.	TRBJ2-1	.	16	CATSRDLGRVNNEQFF	TGTGCCACCAGCAGAGATTTAGGTCGGGTCAACAATGAGCAGTTCTTC
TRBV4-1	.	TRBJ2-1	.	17	CASSPGLRGNGGNEQFF	TGCGCCAGCAGCCCTGGCCTGCGGGGTAATGGGGGCAATGAGCAGTTCTTC
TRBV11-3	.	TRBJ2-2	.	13	CASSLVISGELFF	TGTGCCAGCAGCTTAGTAATCTCCGGGGAGCTGTTTTTT
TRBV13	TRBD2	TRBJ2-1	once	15	CASSFSGSSYNEQFF	TGTGCCAGCAGCTTTAGCGGGAGCTCCTACAATGAGCAGTTCTTC
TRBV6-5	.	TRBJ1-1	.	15	CASSYIYRTNTEAFF	TGTGCCAGCAGTTACATCTACAGGACGAACACTGAAGCTTTCTTT
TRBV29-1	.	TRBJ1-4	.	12	CSVGGAGEKLFF	TGCAGCGTAGGGGGGGCGGGTGAAAAACTGTTTTTT
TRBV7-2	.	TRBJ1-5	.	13	CASSLGPSQPQHF	TGTGCCAGCAGCTTAGGACCGTCCCAGCCCCAGCATTTT
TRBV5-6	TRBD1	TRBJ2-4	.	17	CASSLRQGVVAKNIQYF	TGTGCCAGCAGCTTGAGACAGGGGGTGGTTGCCAAAAACATTCAGTACTTC
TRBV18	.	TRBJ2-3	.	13	CASSPQSADTQYF	TGTGCCAGCTCACCACAGTCGGCAGATACGCAGTATTTT
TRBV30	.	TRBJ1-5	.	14	CAWSVGRGGQPQHF	TGTGCCTGGAGTGTAGGCAGGGGTGGTCAGCCCCAGCATTTT
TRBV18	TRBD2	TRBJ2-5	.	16	CASSLLSSGTRETQYF	TGTGCCAGCTCACTCTTGTCTAGCGGGACTCGGGAGACCCAGTACTTC
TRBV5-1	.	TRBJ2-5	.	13	CASAYGFQETQYF	TGCGCCAGCGCCTACGGGTTCCAAGAGACCCAGTACTTC
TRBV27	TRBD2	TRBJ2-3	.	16	CASSYRLAASTDTQYF	TGTGCCAGCAGTTATAGACTAGCGGCCAGCACAGATACGCAGTATTTT
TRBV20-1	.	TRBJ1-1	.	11	CSAKEDTEAFF	TGCAGTGCTAAGGAGGACACTGAAGCTTTCTTT